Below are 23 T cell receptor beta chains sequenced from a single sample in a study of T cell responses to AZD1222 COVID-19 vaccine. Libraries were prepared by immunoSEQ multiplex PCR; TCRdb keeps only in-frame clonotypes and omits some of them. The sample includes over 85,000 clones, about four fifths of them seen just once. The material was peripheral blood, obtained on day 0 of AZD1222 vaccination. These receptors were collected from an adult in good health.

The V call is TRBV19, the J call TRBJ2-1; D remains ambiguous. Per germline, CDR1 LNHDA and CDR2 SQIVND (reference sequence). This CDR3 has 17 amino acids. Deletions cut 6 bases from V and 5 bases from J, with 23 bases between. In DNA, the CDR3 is TGTGCCAGTAGCCTCTATGGCCCAGGAGTTAGTAACAATGAGCAGTTCTTC. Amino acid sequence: CASSLYGPGVSNNEQFF. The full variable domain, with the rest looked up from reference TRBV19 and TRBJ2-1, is DGGITQSPKYLFRKEGQNVTLSCEQNLNHDAMYWYRQDPGQGLRLIYYSQIVNDFQKGDIAEGYSVSREKKESFPLTVTSAQKNPTAFYLCASSLYGPGVSNNEQFFGPGTRLTVL.

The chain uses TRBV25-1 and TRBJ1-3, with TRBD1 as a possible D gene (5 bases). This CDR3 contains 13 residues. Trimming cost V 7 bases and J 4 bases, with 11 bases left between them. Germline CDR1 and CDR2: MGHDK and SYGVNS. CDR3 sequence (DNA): TGTGCCAGCAACCCCTCAGGGGGAAACACCATATATTTT. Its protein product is CASNPSGGNTIYF. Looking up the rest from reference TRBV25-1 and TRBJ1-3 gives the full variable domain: EADIYQTPRYLVIGTGKKITLECSQTMGHDKMYWYQQDPGMELHLIHYSYGVNSTEKGDLSSESTVSRIRTEHFPLTLESARPSHTSQYLCASNPSGGNTIYFGEGSWLTVV.

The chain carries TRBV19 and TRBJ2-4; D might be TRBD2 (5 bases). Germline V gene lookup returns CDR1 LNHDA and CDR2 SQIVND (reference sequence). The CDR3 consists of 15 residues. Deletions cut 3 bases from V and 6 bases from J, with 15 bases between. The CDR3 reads CASSIHEARGNIQYF. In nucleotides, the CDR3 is TGTGCCAGTAGTATTCATGAGGCCCGGGGAAACATTCAGTACTTC.

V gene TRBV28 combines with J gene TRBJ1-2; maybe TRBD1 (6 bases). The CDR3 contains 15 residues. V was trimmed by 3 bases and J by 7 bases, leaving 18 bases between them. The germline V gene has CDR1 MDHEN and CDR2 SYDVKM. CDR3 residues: CASSFGLQGSGGYTF. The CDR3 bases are TGTGCCAGCAGTTTCGGCCTACAGGGTAGTGGTGGCTACACCTTC.

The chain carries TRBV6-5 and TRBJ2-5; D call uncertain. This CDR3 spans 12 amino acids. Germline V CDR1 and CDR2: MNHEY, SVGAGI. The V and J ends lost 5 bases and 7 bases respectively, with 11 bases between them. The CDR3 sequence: CASSNPLTTQYF. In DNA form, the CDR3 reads TGTGCCAGCAGTAACCCCCTGACGACCCAGTACTTC.

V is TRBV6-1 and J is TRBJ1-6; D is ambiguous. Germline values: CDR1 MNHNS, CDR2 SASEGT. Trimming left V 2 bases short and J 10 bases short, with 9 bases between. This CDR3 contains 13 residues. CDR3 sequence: CASSESRNSPLHF. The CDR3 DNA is TGTGCCAGCAGTGAAAGTAGGAACTCACCCCTCCACTTT.

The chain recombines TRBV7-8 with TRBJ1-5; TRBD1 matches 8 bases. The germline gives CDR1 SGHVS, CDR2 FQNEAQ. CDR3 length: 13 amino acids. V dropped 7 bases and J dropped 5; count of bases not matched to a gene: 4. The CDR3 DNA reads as TGTGCCAGCACCACGGACAGGGATCAGCCCCAGCATTTT. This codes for CASTTDRDQPQHF.

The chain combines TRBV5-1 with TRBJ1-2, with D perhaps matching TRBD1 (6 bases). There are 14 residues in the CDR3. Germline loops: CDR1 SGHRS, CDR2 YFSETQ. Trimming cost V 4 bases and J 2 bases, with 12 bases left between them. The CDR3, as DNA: TGCGCCAGCAGCCCGGGACACAGAAACTATGGCTACACCTTC. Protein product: CASSPGHRNYGYTF.

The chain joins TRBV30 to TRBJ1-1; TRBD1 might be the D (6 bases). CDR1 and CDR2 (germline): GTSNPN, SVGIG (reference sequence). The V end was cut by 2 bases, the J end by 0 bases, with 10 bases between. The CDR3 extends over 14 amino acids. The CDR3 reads CAWSSGALNTEAFF. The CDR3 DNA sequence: TGTGCCTGGAGTTCAGGGGCCTTGAACACTGAAGCTTTCTTT.

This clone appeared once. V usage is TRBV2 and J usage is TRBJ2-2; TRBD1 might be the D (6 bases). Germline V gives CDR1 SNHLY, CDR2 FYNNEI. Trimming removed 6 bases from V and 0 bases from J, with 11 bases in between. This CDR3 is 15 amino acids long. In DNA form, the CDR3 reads TGTGCCAGCAGACCTCGGACAGCGAACACCGGGGAGCTGTTTTTT. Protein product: CASRPRTANTGELFF.

CDR3 protein: CASSPGTSGRAGVIHEQYF. CDR3 in DNA: TGTGCCAGCAGCCCTGGGACTAGCGGGAGGGCCGGAGTAATCCACGAGCAGTACTTC. The genes are TRBV5-8 and TRBJ2-7; 16 bases agree with TRBD2. The CDR3 has 19 amino acids. V lost 4 bases, J lost 5 bases, and 15 bases stayed unmatched. Germline V lookup: CDR1 SGHTS, CDR2 YDEGEE. Filled out from reference TRBV5-8 and TRBJ2-7, the complete variable domain reads EAGVTQSPTHLIKTRGQQATLRCSPISGHTSVYWYQQALGLGLQFLLWYDEGEERNRGNFPPRFSGRQFPNYSSELNVNALELEDSALYLCASSPGTSGRAGVIHEQYFGPGTRLTVT.

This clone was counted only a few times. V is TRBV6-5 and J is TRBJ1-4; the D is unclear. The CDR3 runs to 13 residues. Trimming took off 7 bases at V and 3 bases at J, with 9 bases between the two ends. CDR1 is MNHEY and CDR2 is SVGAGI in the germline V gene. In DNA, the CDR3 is TGTGCCAGCATCCTTCGAGCTAATGAAAAACTGTTTTTT. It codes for CASILRANEKLFF.

The CDR3 DNA follows: TGTGCCAGTAGTGCCCATGGACTAGCGGGGGAAACCGGGGAGCTGTTTTTT. Encoded protein: CASSAHGLAGETGELFF. The chain combines TRBV19 with TRBJ2-2; 13 bases align to TRBD2. CDR3 length: 17 amino acids. Germline V gene data show CDR1 as LNHDA and CDR2 as SQIVND (reference sequence). Trimming at V came to 5 bases and at J to 5 bases, leaving 8 bases not matched to a gene.

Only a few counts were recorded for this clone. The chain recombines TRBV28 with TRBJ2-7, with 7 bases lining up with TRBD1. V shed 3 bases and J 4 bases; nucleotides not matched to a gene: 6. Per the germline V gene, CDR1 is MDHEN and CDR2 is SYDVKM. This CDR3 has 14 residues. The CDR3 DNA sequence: TGTGCCAGCAGTTTCAAACAGGGGACGTACGAGCAGTACTTC. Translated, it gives CASSFKQGTYEQYF.

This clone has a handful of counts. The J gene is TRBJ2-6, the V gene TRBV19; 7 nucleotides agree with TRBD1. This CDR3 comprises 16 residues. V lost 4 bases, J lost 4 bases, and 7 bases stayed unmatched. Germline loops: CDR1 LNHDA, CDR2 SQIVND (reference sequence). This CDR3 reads CASSRTGSGGANVLTF. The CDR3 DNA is TGTGCCAGTAGTAGGACAGGAAGCGGAGGGGCCAACGTCCTGACTTTC.

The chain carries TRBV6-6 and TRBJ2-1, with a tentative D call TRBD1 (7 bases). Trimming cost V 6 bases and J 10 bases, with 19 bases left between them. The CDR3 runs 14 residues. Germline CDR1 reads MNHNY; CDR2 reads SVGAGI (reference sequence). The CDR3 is CASRGGGGTPEQFF. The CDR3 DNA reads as TGTGCCAGCAGAGGAGGGGGCGGGACCCCGGAGCAGTTCTTC.

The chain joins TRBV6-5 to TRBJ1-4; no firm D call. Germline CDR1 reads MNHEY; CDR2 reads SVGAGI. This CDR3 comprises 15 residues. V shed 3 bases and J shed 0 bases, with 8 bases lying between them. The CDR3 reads CASSYELATNEKLFF. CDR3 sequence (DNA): TGTGCCAGCAGTTATGAACTTGCAACTAATGAAAAACTGTTTTTT.

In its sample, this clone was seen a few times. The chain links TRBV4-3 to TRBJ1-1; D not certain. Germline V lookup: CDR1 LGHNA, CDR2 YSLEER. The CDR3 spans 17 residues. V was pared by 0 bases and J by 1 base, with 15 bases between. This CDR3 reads CASSQDFIGSGNTEAFF. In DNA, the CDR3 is TGCGCCAGCAGCCAAGATTTCATAGGGTCAGGGAACACTGAAGCTTTCTTT.

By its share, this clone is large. The CDR3 loop is CATSDSTGVAGNTIYF. The DNA of the CDR3 is TGTGCCACCAGTGATTCGACAGGGGTAGCTGGAAACACCATATATTTT. V and J are TRBV24-1 and TRBJ1-3, with TRBD1 matching 8 bases. After removal of 2 bases from V and 2 bases from J, the junction contained 4 bases not matched to a gene. There are 16 residues in the CDR3. Germline-derived CDR1 and CDR2 are KGHDR and SFDVKD.

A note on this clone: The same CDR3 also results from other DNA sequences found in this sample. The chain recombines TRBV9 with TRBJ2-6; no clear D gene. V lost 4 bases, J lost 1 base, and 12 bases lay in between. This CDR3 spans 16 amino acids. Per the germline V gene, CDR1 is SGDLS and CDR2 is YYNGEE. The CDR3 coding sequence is TGTGCCAGCAGCCCCACGCAAGGGTCTGGGGCCAACGTCCTGACTTTC. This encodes CASSPTQGSGANVLTF.

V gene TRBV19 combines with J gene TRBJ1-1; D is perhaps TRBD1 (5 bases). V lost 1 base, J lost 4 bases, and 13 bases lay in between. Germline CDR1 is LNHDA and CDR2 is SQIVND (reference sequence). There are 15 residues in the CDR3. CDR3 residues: CASSIAARVSTEAFF. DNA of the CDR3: TGTGCCAGTAGTATAGCGGCCAGGGTCAGCACTGAAGCTTTCTTT.

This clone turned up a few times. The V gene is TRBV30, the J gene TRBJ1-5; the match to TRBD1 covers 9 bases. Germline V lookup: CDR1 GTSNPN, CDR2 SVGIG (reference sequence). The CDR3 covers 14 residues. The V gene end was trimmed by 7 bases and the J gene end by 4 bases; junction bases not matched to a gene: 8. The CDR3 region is CASGGTGINQPQHF. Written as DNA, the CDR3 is TGTGCCTCGGGAGGGACAGGGATTAATCAGCCCCAGCATTTT.

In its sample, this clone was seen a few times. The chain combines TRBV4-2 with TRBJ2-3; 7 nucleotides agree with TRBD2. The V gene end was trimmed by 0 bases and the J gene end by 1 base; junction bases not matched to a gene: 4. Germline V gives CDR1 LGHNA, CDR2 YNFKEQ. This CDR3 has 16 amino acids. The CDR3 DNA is TGTGCCAGCAGCCAAGATGTCACTAGCGGCACAGATACGCAGTATTTT. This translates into CASSQDVTSGTDTQYF.